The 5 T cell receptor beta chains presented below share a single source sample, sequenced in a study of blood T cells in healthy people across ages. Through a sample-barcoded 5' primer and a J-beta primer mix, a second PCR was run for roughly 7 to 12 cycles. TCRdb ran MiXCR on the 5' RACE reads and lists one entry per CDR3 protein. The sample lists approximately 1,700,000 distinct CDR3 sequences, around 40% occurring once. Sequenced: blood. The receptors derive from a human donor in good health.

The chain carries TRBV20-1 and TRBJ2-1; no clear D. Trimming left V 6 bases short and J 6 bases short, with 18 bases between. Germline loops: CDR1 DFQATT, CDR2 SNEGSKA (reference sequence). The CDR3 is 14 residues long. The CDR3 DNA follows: TGCAGTGCACGATACACCTATCCCCCCAATGAGCAGTTCTTC. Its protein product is CSARYTYPPNEQFF.

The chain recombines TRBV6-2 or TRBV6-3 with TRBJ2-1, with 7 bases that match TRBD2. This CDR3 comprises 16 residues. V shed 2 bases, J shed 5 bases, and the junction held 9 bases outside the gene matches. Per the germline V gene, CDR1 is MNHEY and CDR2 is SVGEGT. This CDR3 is CASSYPPREGDNEQFF. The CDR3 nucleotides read TGTGCCAGCAGTTACCCCCCCAGGGAGGGAGACAATGAGCAGTTCTTC.

Written as DNA, the CDR3 is TGTGCCAGCAGCCCTCTTCGCGGGGCTTTGACAGATACGCAGTATTTT. Translating it yields CASSPLRGALTDTQYF. The chain has TRBV6-5 and TRBJ2-3; a possible D gene is TRBD2 (6 bases). Trimming removed 6 bases from V and 3 bases from J, with 19 bases in between. Germline V lookup: CDR1 MNHEY, CDR2 SVGAGI. The length of the CDR3 is 16 residues.

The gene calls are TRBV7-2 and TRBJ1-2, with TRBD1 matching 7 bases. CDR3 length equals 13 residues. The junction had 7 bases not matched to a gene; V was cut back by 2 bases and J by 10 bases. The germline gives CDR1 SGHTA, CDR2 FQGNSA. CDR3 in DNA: TGTGCCAGCAGCTTATACCCAGGACAGGCCTACACCTTC. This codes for CASSLYPGQAYTF.

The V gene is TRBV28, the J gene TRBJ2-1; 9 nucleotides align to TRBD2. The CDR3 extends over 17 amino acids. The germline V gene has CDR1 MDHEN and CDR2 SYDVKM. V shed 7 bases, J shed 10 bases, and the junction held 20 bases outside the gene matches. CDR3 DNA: TGTGCCAGCACCCGGGCTAGCGGGGCCGTCAGGTATCGGGAGCAGTTCTTC. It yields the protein CASTRASGAVRYREQFF.